Detailed here is one T cell receptor (beta chain). Its antigen is not known. The data are from a study of blood T cells in healthy people across ages. Study-level findings and limits: TCR beta diversity, measured per million T cells, fell in a roughly linear way with age. As naive T cell percentage varied, TCR beta diversity correlated strongly with it.

Sample-barcoded 5' priming and a J-beta primer mix drove a second PCR of roughly 6 to 12 cycles. From the 5' RACE reads, TCRdb called clonotypes with MiXCR, one entry per CDR3 protein. Here the sample spans about 1.5 million distinct CDR3 sequences, around 40% being singletons. CDR3 length equals 18 residues. V was trimmed by 2 bases and J by 0 bases, leaving 14 bases between them. Looked up from germline, CDR1 is MGHRA and CDR2 is YSYEKL. The chain is built from TRBV4-1 and TRBJ2-6, with a possible D match to TRBD1 (6 bases). This clonotype was sampled from a woman in her late teens or twenties in good health. Sequencing was carried out using blood. The CDR3 bases are TGCGCCAGCAGCCAATGGCAGGGGACCCGCTCTGGGGCCAACGTCCTGACTTTC. Translating it yields CASSQWQGTRSGANVLTF.